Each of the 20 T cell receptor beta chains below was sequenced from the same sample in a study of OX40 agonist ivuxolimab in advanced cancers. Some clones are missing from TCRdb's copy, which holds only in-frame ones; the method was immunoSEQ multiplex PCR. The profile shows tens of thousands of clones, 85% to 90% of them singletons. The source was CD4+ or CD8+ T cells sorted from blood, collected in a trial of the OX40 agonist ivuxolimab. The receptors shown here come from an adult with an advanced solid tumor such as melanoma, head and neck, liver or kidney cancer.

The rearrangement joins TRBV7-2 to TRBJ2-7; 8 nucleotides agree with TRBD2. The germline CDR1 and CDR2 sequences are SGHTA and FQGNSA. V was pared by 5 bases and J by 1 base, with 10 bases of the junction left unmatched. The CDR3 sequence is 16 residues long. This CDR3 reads CASSVPLLAVSYEQYF. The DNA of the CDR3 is TGTGCCAGCAGCGTCCCCCTACTAGCGGTATCCTACGAGCAGTACTTC.

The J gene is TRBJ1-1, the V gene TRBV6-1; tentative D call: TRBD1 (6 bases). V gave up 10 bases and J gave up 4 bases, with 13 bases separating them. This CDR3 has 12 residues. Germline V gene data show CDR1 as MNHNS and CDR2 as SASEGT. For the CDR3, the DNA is TGTGCCACCCCGGACAGCTTCACTGAAGCTTTCTTT. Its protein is CATPDSFTEAFF.

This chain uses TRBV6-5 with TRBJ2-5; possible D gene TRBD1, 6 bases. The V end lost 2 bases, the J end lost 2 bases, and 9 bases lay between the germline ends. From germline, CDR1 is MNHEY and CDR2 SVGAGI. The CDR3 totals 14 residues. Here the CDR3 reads CASSYTGMQETQYF. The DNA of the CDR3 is TGTGCCAGCAGTTACACAGGGATGCAAGAGACCCAGTACTTC.

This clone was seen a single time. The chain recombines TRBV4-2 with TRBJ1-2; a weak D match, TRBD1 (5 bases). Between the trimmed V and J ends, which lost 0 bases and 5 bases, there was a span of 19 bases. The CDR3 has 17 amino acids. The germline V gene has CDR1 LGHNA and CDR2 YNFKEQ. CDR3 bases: TGTGCCAGCAGCCAAGACTTGCGGACCGCCCAGGGATATGGCTACACCTTC. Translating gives CASSQDLRTAQGYGYTF.

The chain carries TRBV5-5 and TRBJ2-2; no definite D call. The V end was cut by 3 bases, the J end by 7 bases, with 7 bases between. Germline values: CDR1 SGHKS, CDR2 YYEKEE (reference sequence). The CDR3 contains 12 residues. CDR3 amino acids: CASSSPIGELFF. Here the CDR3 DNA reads TGTGCCAGCAGCTCGCCAATCGGGGAGCTGTTTTTT.

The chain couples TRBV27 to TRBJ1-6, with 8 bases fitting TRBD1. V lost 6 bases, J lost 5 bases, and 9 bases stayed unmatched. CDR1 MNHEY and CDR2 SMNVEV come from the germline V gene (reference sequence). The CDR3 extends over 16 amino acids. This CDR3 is CASRDIGQGDNSPLHF. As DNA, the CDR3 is TGTGCCAGCAGGGATATCGGACAGGGCGATAATTCACCCCTCCACTTT.

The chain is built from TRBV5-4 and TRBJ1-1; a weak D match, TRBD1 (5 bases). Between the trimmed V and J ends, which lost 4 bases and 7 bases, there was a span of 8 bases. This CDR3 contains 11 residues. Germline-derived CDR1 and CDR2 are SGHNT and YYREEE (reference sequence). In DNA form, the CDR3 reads TGTGCCAGCAGCGAGGGACGTGAAGCTTTCTTT. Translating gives CASSEGREAFF.

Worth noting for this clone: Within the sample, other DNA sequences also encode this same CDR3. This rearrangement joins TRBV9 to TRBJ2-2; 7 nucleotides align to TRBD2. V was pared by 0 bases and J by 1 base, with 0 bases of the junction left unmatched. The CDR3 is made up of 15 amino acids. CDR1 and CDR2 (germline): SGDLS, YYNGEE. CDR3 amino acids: CASSVGGGNTGELFF. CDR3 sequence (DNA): TGTGCCAGCAGCGTAGGGGGGGGGAACACCGGGGAGCTGTTTTTT.

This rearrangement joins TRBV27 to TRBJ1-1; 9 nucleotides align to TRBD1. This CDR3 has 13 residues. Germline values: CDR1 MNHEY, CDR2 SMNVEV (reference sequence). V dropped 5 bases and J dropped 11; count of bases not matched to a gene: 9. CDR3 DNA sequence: TGTGCCAGCAGTCTCACAGGGGGCGCATTGGCTTTCTTT. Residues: CASSLTGGALAFF.

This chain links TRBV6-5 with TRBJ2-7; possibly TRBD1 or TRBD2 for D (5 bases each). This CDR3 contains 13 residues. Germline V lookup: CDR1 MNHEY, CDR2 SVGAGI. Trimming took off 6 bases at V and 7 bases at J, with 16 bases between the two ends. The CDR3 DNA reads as TGTGCCAGCAGCTCCGGGACCAAGGGAGAGCAGTACTTC. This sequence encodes CASSSGTKGEQYF.

DNA for the CDR3: TGTGCCAGTTCCCAATATGGCTACACCTTC. It is translated as CASSQYGYTF. The V and J genes are TRBV19 and TRBJ1-2; no reliable D call. Per the germline V gene, CDR1 is LNHDA and CDR2 is SQIVND (reference sequence). The V end was cut by 8 bases, the J end by 5 bases, with 6 bases between. The CDR3 sequence is 10 residues long.

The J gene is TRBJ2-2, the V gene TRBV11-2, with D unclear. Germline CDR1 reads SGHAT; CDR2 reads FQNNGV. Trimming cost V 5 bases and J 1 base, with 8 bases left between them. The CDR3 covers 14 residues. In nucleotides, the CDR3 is TGTGCCAGCAGCCCATCAGTGAACACCGGGGAGCTGTTTTTT. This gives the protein CASSPSVNTGELFF. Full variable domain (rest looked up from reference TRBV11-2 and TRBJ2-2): EAGVAQSPRYKIIEKRQSVAFWCNPISGHATLYWYQQILGQGPKLLIQFQNNGVVDDSQLPKDRFSAERLKGVDSTLKIQPAKLEDSAVYLCASSPSVNTGELFFGEGSRLTVL.

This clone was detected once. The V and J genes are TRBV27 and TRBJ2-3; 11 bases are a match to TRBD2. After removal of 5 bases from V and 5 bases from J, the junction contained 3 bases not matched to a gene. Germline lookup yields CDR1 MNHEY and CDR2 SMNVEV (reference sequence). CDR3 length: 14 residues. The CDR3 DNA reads TGTGCCAGCAGTGAACTAGCGGGAGAAGATACGCAGTATTTT. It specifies CASSELAGEDTQYF.

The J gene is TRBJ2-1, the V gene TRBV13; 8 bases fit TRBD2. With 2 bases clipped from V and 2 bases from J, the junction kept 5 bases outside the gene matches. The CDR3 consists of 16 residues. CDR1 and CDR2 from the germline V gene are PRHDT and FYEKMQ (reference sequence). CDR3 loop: CASSLIGGGPYNEQFF. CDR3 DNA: TGTGCCAGCAGCTTAATAGGCGGGGGGCCCTACAATGAGCAGTTCTTC.

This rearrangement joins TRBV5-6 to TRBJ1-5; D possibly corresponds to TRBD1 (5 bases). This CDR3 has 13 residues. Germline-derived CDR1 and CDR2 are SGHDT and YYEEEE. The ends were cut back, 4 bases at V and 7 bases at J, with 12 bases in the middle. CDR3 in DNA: TGTGCCAGCAGCCCCGGGGCCGGGCAGCCCCAGCATTTT. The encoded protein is CASSPGAGQPQHF.

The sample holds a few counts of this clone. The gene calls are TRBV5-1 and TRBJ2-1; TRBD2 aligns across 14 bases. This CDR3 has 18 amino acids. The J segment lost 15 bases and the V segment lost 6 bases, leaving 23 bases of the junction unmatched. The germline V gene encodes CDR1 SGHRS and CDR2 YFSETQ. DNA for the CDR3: TGCGCCAGCACCCGCGGCGGTATCCTGACTAGCGGGGGGGATTTAATGTTCTTC. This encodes CASTRGGILTSGGDLMFF.

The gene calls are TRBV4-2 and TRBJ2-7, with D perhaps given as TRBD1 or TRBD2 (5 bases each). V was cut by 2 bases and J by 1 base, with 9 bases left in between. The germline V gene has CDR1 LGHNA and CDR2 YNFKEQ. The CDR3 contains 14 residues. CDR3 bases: TGTGCCAGCAGCCAATGGGACGGGTCCTACGAGCAGTACTTC. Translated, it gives CASSQWDGSYEQYF.

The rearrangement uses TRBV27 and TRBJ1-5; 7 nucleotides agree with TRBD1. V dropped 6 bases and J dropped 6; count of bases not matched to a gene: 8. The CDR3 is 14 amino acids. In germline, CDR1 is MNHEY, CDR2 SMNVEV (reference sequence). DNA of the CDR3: TGTGCCAGCAGGAAAGCAGGGGGTGGTCAGCCCCAGCATTTT. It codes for CASRKAGGGQPQHF.

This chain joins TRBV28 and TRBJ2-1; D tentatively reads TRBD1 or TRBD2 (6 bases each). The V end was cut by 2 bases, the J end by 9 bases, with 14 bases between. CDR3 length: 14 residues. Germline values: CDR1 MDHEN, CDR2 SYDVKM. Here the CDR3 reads CASSLSMGGIEQFF. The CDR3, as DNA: TGTGCCAGCAGTTTAAGTATGGGGGGCATTGAGCAGTTCTTC. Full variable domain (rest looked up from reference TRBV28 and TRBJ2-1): DVKVTQSSRYLVKRTGEKVFLECVQDMDHENMFWYRQDPGLGLRLIYFSYDVKMKEKGDIPEGYSVSREKKERFSLILESASTNQTSMYLCASSLSMGGIEQFFGPGTRLTVL.

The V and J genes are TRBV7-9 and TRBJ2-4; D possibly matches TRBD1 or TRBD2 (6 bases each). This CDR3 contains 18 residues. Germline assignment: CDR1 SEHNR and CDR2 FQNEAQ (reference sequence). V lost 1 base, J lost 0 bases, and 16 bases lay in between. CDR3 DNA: TGTGCCAGCAGCTTAGTAGGAGGGGGAGAACTAGCCAAAAACATTCAGTACTTC. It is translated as CASSLVGGGELAKNIQYF.